This T cell receptor beta chain emerged from a study of Graves' ophthalmopathy and Graves' hyperthyroidism. This CDR3 is 14 amino acids long. Germline V gene sequence: CDR1 LGHDT, CDR2 YNNKEL (reference sequence). V gave up 3 bases and J gave up 1 base, with 9 bases separating them. Amplification of the TCR beta CDR3 regions used RNA transcripts (as template). Following a first-round RT-PCR that used HTBI primers, a second-round multiplex PCR was carried out. Via MiXCR, TCRdb re-called the multiplex PCR reads, giving one row per CDR3 protein. The sample lists roughly 1.1 million distinct CDR3 sequences, 35% to 40% occurring once. Study findings and constraints: The authors also found most expanded thyroid clonotypes above 0.001 frequency in blood. Prediction of ophthalmopathy progression reached 70.59% sensitivity and roughly 72% specificity.

This clonotype showed up just a few times. Its antigen is unidentified. The V and J genes are TRBV3-1 and TRBJ1-1; no clear D. Sequenced sample: peripheral blood or thyroid tissue (not recorded which). The sequence was obtained from an adult man with Graves' hyperthyroidism. The CDR3 spells CASSHTDGNTEAFF. In DNA form, the CDR3 reads TGTGCCAGCAGCCACACGGACGGGAACACTGAAGCTTTCTTT. The full variable domain, rest sourced from reference TRBV3-1 and TRBJ1-1, is DTAVSQTPKYLVTQMGNDKSIKCEQNLGHDTMYWYKQDSKKFLKIMFSYNNKELIINETVPNRFSPKSPDKAHLNLHINSLELGDSAVYFCASSHTDGNTEAFFGQGTRLTVV.